This passage covers 24 T cell receptor beta chains from one sample sequenced in a study of blood T cells in healthy people across ages. A second PCR, run for about 7 to 12 cycles, used a sample-barcoded 5' primer plus a J-beta primer mix. Via MiXCR, TCRdb re-called the 5' RACE reads, giving one row per CDR3 protein. The data contain 800,000 or so distinct CDR3 sequences, around 68% of them singletons. Sequenced sample: blood. The receptors shown here come from a man between 25 and 39 years old in good health.

This clonotype was detected only a few times. The V gene is TRBV20-1, the J gene TRBJ2-7; 11 bases line up with TRBD2. Germline loops: CDR1 DFQATT, CDR2 SNEGSKA (reference sequence). The CDR3 runs 14 residues. J lost 1 base, V lost 5 bases, and 4 bases had no gene match. The DNA of the CDR3 is TGCAGTGCTCTTCTAGCGGGGGGATCCTACGAGCAGTACTTC. This sequence encodes CSALLAGGSYEQYF.

This clonotype was recorded only once. The rearrangement uses TRBV29-1 and TRBJ2-7, with 10 bases lining up with TRBD2. Germline V lookup: CDR1 SQVTM, CDR2 ANQGSEA. The CDR3 has 15 residues. After removal of 6 bases from V and 7 bases from J, the junction contained 15 bases not matched to a gene. The CDR3 DNA is TGCAGCGTACATCGGACTAGCGGAGCCTACAATGAGCAGTACTTC. Amino acids: CSVHRTSGAYNEQYF.

This chain joins TRBV5-1 and TRBJ2-5; 11 bases line up with TRBD2. CDR3 length: 15 residues. The V segment lost 2 bases and the J segment 3 bases; nucleotides outside the gene matches: 3. Germline-derived CDR1 and CDR2 are SGHRS and YFSETQ. In DNA form, the CDR3 reads TGCGCCAGCAGCTTACTAGCGGGGGCCGAAGAGACCCAGTACTTC. Encoded protein: CASSLLAGAEETQYF. The entire variable domain, with the rest obtained from reference TRBV5-1 and TRBJ2-5, is as follows: KAGVTQTPRYLIKTRGQQVTLSCSPISGHRSVSWYQQTPGQGLQFLFEYFSETQRNKGNFPGRFSGRQFSNSRSEMNVSTLELGDSALYLCASSLLAGAEETQYFGPGTRLLVL.

The chain has TRBV5-1 and TRBJ2-1; 13 nucleotides match TRBD2. The germline CDR1 and CDR2 sequences are SGHRS and YFSETQ. V gave up 4 bases and J gave up 8 bases; unmatched junction bases: 9. The CDR3 has 16 amino acids. The CDR3 DNA reads TGCGCCAGCAGCAGAATACTAGCGGGGGGGCCCCATGAGCAGTTCTTC. Its translation: CASSRILAGGPHEQFF.

The J gene is TRBJ1-1, the V gene TRBV10-2; D remains unclear. Trimming removed 6 bases from V and 5 bases from J, with 13 bases in between. The CDR3 length is 13 residues. The V gene's germline CDR1 is WSHSY and CDR2 SAAADI. Here the CDR3 reads CASRGGLRTEAFF. CDR3 coding DNA: TGCGCCAGCAGGGGAGGTTTAAGGACTGAAGCTTTCTTT.

Worth noting for this clonotype: A junction end diverges from the germline sequence, so it may reflect a read error. V usage is TRBV12-3 or TRBV12-4 and J usage is TRBJ1-2; D is unresolved. The CDR3 extends over 11 amino acids. CDR3 sequence reads: CTSRSEGGYTF. The CDR3 DNA follows: TGTACCAGCAGGTCAGAGGGCGGCTACACCTTC.

DNA for the CDR3: TGTGCCACCAGCACCCTAGGACACCCCTCTGGGGCCAACGTCCTGACTTTC. Amino acids: CATSTLGHPSGANVLTF. This chain uses TRBV15 with TRBJ2-6; D possibly corresponds to TRBD1 (5 bases). Germline CDR1 and CDR2: LNHNV and YYDKDF (reference sequence). Between the trimmed V and J ends, which lost 4 bases and 0 bases, there was a span of 13 bases. CDR3 size: 17 residues.

The chain employs TRBV6-5 and TRBJ1-2; perhaps TRBD1 as D (5 bases). Germline CDR1 and CDR2: MNHEY and SVGAGI. The length of the CDR3 is 13 residues. Trimming left V 6 bases short and J 8 bases short, with 16 bases between. This CDR3 is CASRIRGAHGYTF. CDR3 sequence (DNA): TGTGCCAGCAGAATAAGGGGCGCGCACGGCTACACCTTC.

The count of this clonotype is one. The J gene is TRBJ2-5, the V gene TRBV4-3; D gene unclear. The J call could be wrong; TRBJ2-7 is a better fit for the DNA end. The germline gives CDR1 LGHNA, CDR2 YSLEER. The CDR3 sequence is 15 residues long. CDR3 in amino acids: CASSQGIAASYEQYF. The CDR3 coding sequence is TGCGCCAGCAGCCAAGGGATAGCAGCATCTTACGAGCAGTACTTC.

The chain recombines TRBV20-1 with TRBJ2-3; no clear D. The CDR3 runs to 11 residues. Trimming shortened V by 7 bases and J by 5 bases, and 10 bases separated the two germline ends. Looked up from germline, CDR1 is DFQATT and CDR2 is SNEGSKA (reference sequence). In DNA form, the CDR3 reads TGCAGTGGCTCGGCGAGAGATACGCAGTATTTT. Its protein is CSGSARDTQYF.

The rearrangement joins TRBV28 to TRBJ2-2; D remains unclear. Per the germline V gene, CDR1 is MDHEN and CDR2 is SYDVKM. Trimming cost V 1 base and J 3 bases, with 3 bases left between them. This CDR3 has 13 residues. This CDR3 is CASSLYHTGELFF. CDR3 DNA sequence: TGTGCCAGCAGTTTATACCACACCGGGGAGCTGTTTTTT.

The rearrangement uses TRBV29-1 and TRBJ2-4; maybe TRBD1 (5 bases). The J call may be faulty, since TRBJ2-7 better matches the DNA end. Germline CDR1 is SQVTM and CDR2 is ANQGSEA. This CDR3 contains 12 residues. DNA for the CDR3: TGCAGCGTTGTTACAGGAGACTACGAGCAGTACTTC. Residues: CSVVTGDYEQYF.

This clonotype was found a few times. The gene calls are TRBV7-2 and TRBJ2-7, with a tentative D call TRBD2 (6 bases). This CDR3 spans 15 amino acids. V gave up 3 bases and J gave up 0 bases, with 12 bases separating them. In germline, CDR1 is SGHTA, CDR2 FQGNSA. CDR3 residues: CASSFRAGLSYEQYF. The CDR3 DNA sequence: TGTGCCAGCAGCTTTCGCGCGGGGCTCTCCTACGAGCAGTACTTC.

The V gene is TRBV11-2, the J gene TRBJ1-1; D gene unclear. V lost 5 bases, J lost 0 bases, and 16 bases lay in between. Germline V gene data show CDR1 as SGHAT and CDR2 as FQNNGV. The CDR3 extends over 16 amino acids. The CDR3 region is CASSPARTEMNTEAFF. CDR3 coding DNA: TGTGCCAGCAGCCCCGCACGGACCGAGATGAACACTGAAGCTTTCTTT.

This clonotype has only a few counts. CDR3 sequence: CASSQVGGAQETQYF. For the CDR3, the DNA is TGCGCCAGCAGCCAGGTTGGCGGGGCTCAAGAGACCCAGTACTTC. The chain joins TRBV4-3 to TRBJ2-5; D possibly corresponds to TRBD2 (6 bases). CDR1 LGHNA and CDR2 YSLEER come from the germline V gene. There are 15 residues in the CDR3. The V and J ends lost 3 bases and 2 bases respectively, with 13 bases between them.

The rearrangement uses TRBV10-3 and TRBJ2-1, with 7 bases lining up with TRBD1. Germline CDR1 is ENHRY and CDR2 is SYGVKD. The CDR3 loop spans 16 amino acids. The junction had 6 bases not matched to a gene; V was cut back by 3 bases and J by 1 base. CDR3 nucleotide sequence: TGTGCCATCAGTGATCAGGACAGGCGGTCCTACAATGAGCAGTTCTTC. This sequence encodes CAISDQDRRSYNEQFF.

The gene calls are TRBV4-3 and TRBJ2-3; D uncertain. Germline-derived CDR1 and CDR2 are LGHNA and YSLEER. The CDR3 covers 13 residues. The V end was cut by 0 bases, the J end by 6 bases, with 7 bases between. This CDR3 reads CASSQELRDTQYF. The CDR3 bases are TGCGCCAGCAGCCAAGAACTCCGCGATACGCAGTATTTT.

This chain uses TRBV29-1 with TRBJ2-5; tentative D call: TRBD1 (5 bases). This CDR3 has 13 amino acids. Germline values: CDR1 SQVTM, CDR2 ANQGSEA. Trimming stripped 6 bases from V and 2 bases from J, with 13 bases between. This CDR3 is CSVTLDSQETQYF. The CDR3 DNA follows: TGCAGCGTCACCCTAGACAGTCAAGAGACCCAGTACTTC.

This clonotype was detected a few times. This chain uses TRBV7-2 with TRBJ2-1, with D unresolved. TRBJ2-7 explains the end of the DNA better; the J call may be wrong. The germline V gene encodes CDR1 SGHTA and CDR2 FQGNSA. The CDR3 totals 15 residues. The CDR3 bases are TGTGCCAGCAGCTTATTCGGAAAAAATCCCCTCGAGCAGTACTTC. Translating gives CASSLFGKNPLEQYF.

The V and J genes are TRBV27 and TRBJ2-1; D possibly corresponds to TRBD2 (5 bases). V lost 3 bases and J 8 bases, leaving 14 bases between the germline ends. The CDR3 consists of 14 residues. Germline lookup yields CDR1 MNHEY and CDR2 SMNVEV (reference sequence). This CDR3 reads CASSFSPGFDEQFF. The CDR3 DNA follows: TGTGCCAGCAGTTTCAGCCCGGGGTTTGATGAGCAGTTCTTC.

The chain recombines TRBV28 with TRBJ1-5, with D perhaps TRBD1 (5 bases). Germline CDR1 is MDHEN and CDR2 is SYDVKM. V was trimmed by 0 bases and J by 4 bases, leaving 19 bases between them. The CDR3 has 18 residues. CDR3 nucleotides: TGTGCCAGCAGTTTATGGGGGAGTAAGGGGCTTGAAAATCAGCCCCAGCATTTT. Residues: CASSLWGSKGLENQPQHF.

The genes are TRBV27 and TRBJ2-7, with unresolved D. The ends were cut back, 0 bases at V and 2 bases at J, with 8 bases in the middle. This CDR3 has 14 amino acids. Germline loops: CDR1 MNHEY, CDR2 SMNVEV (reference sequence). This chain's CDR3 is CASSLSLEAYEQYF. The DNA of the CDR3 is TGTGCCAGCAGTTTATCCCTTGAGGCCTACGAGCAGTACTTC.

The chain has TRBV7-3 and TRBJ2-1; tentatively, D is TRBD2 (6 bases). The V gene lost 5 bases and the J gene lost 5 bases, with 13 bases spanning the gap. The CDR3 sequence is 14 residues long. Germline loops: CDR1 SGHTA, CDR2 FQGTGA. CDR3 nucleotides: TGTGCCAGCAGCGGGCTTGGGGGGAACAATGAGCAGTTCTTC. It encodes CASSGLGGNNEQFF.

V and J are TRBV6-5 and TRBJ2-3; a weak D match, TRBD2 (6 bases). V was pared by 5 bases and J by 0 bases, with 12 bases between. CDR3 length: 15 amino acids. Germline V CDR1 and CDR2: MNHEY, SVGAGI. For the CDR3, the DNA is TGTGCCAGCAGTGGAGGGTACGGTAGCACAGATACGCAGTATTTT. Its translation is CASSGGYGSTDTQYF.